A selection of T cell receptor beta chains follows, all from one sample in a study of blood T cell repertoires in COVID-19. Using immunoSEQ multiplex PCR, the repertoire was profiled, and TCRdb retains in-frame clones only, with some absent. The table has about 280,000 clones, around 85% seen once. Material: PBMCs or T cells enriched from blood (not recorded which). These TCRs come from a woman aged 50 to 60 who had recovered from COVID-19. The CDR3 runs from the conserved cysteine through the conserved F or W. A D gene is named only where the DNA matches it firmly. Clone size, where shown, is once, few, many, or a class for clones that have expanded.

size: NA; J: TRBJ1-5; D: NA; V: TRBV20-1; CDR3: CSASARDIFSNQPQHF; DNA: TGCAGTGCTAGTGCCCGGGACATCTTTAGCAATCAGCCCCAGCATTTT
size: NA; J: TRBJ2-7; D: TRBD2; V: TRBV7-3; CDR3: CASSLRLAGFDEQYF; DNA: TGTGCCAGCAGCCTAAGGCTAGCGGGGTTCGACGAGCAGTACTTC
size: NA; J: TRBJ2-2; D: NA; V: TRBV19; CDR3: CASSITPGRGELFF; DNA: TGTGCCAGTAGTATAACCCCAGGGCGCGGGGAGCTGTTTTTT
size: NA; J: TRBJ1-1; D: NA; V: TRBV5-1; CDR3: CASTLNVGLNTEAFF; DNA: TGCGCCAGCACCCTTAATGTGGGCTTGAACACTGAAGCTTTCTTT
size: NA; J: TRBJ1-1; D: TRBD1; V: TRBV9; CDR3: CASSAQGAQNTEAFF; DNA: TGTGCCAGCAGCGCTCAGGGGGCGCAGAACACTGAAGCTTTCTTT
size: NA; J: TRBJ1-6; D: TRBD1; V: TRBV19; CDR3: CASTSGQGANNSPLHF; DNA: TGTGCCAGTACCTCGGGACAGGGGGCAAATAATTCACCCCTCCACTTT
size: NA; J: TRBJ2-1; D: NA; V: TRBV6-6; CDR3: CASSRAGHNEQFF; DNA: TGTGCCAGCAGTCGTGCGGGCCACAATGAGCAGTTCTTC
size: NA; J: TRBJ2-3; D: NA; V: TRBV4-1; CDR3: CASSQAHRGTDTQYF; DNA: TGCGCCAGCAGCCAAGCGCATAGGGGGACAGATACGCAGTATTTT
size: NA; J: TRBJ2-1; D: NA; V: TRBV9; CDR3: CASSVGLVDEQFF; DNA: TGTGCCAGCAGCGTAGGTCTAGTCGATGAGCAGTTCTTC
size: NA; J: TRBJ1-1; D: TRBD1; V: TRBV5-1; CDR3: CASSLGDRGLVTEAFF; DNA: TGCGCCAGCAGCTTAGGGGACAGGGGGCTTGTCACTGAAGCTTTCTTT
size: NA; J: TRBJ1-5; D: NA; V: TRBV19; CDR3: CASSMGGRNQPQHF; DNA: TGTGCCAGTAGTATGGGGGGACGGAATCAGCCCCAGCATTTT
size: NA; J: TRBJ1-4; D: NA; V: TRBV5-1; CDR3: CASSSTEGEEKLFF; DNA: TGCGCCAGCAGCTCAACGGAGGGAGAGGAAAAACTGTTTTTT
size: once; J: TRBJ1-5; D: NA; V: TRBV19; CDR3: CATGGQFSNQPQHF; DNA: TGTGCCACTGGCGGGCAGTTCTCAAATCAGCCCCAGCATTTT
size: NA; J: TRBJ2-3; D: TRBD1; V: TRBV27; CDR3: CASARDRWMDTQYF; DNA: TGTGCCAGCGCCCGGGACAGATGGATGGATACGCAGTATTTT
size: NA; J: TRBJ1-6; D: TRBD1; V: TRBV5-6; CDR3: CASSTGQGRIPLHF; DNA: TGTGCCAGCAGTACGGGACAGGGACGTATACCCCTCCACTTT
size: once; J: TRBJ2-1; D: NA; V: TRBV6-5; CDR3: CASSPLRDNEQFF; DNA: TGTGCCAGCAGTCCCCTACGGGACAATGAGCAGTTCTTC
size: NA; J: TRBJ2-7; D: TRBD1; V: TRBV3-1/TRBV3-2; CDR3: CASSQGGQRYEQYF; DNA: TGTGCCAGCAGCCAAGGGGGACAGCGCTACGAGCAGTACTTC
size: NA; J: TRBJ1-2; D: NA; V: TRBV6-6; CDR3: CASSRSQTGPRGYGYTF; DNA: TGTGCCAGCAGCCGATCTCAAACAGGCCCGCGGGGCTATGGCTACACCTTC
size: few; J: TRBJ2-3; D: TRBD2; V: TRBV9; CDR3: CASSVGAGAQDTQYF; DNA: TGTGCCAGCAGCGTAGGAGCGGGAGCCCAAGATACGCAGTATTTT
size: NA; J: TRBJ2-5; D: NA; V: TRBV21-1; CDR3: CASIQFTGTGGRETQYF; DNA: TGTGCCAGCATCCAATTTACCGGGACAGGGGGCCGGGAGACCCAGTACTTC
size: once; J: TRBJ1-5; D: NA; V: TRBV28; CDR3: CASRPPRGGAGQPQHF; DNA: TGTGCCAGCAGACCCCCCCGGGGGGGGGCAGGTCAGCCCCAGCATTTT
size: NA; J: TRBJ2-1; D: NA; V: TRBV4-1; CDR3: CASSQDPGFDEQFF; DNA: TGCGCCAGCAGCCAAGATCCAGGATTCGATGAGCAGTTCTTC
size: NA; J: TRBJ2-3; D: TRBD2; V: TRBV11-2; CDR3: CASSSRLAGGPDTQYF; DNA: TGTGCCAGCAGCTCCCGACTAGCGGGGGGGCCCGATACGCAGTATTTT
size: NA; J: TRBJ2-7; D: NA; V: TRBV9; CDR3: CASSVGLSQAYEQYF; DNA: TGTGCCAGCAGCGTGGGTCTCTCCCAGGCCTACGAGCAGTACTTC
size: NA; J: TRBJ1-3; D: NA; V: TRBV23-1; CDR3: CASSHSKGSGNTIYF; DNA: TGCGCCAGCAGCCACAGCAAGGGGTCAGGAAACACCATATATTTT
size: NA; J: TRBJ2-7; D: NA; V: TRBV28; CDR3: CASSFRFRGFHEQYF; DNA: TGTGCCAGCAGTTTTAGATTCCGGGGGTTCCACGAGCAGTACTTC
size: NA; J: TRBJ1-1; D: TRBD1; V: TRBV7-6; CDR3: CASSLSGGGTEAFF; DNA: TGTGCCAGCAGCTTATCAGGGGGAGGCACTGAAGCTTTCTTT
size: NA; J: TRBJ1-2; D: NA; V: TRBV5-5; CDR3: CASSPVLGRKGYGYTF; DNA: TGTGCCAGCAGCCCAGTTTTGGGGAGGAAAGGCTATGGCTACACCTTC
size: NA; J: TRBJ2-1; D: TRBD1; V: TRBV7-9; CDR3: CASSRGQGFGEQFF; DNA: TGTGCCAGCAGCCGAGGACAGGGATTCGGTGAGCAGTTCTTC
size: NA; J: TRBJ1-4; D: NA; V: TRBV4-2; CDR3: CASSLTGSSNEKLFF; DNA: TGTGCCAGCAGCCTAACAGGATCCTCGAATGAAAAACTGTTTTTT
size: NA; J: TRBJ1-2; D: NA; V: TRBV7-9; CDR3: CASSFSDFGYTF; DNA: TGTGCCAGCAGCTTCAGCGATTTCGGCTACACCTTC
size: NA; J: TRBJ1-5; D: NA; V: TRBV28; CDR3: CASSGPPAGIQPQHF; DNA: TGTGCCAGCAGTGGACCACCTGCAGGGATTCAGCCCCAGCATTTT
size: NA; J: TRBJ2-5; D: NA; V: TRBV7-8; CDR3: CASSSGGVQETQYF; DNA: TGTGCCAGCAGCTCTGGCGGGGTCCAAGAGACCCAGTACTTC
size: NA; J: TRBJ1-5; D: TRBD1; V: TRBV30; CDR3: CAWSSGTGLQPQHF; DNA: TGTGCCTGGAGTTCCGGGACAGGTCTTCAGCCCCAGCATTTT
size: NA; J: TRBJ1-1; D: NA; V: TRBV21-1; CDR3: CASSLELATQFAIEAFF; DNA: TGTGCCAGCAGCTTAGAGCTAGCTACACAATTCGCAATTGAAGCTTTCTTT
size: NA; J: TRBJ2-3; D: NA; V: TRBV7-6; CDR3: CASSFSSKDTQYF; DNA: TGTGCCAGCAGCTTTTCTAGCAAAGATACGCAGTATTTT
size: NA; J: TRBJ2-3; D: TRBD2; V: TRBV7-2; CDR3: CASSLVAGGADTQYF; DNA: TGTGCCAGCAGCTTAGTGGCGGGGGGCGCAGATACGCAGTATTTT
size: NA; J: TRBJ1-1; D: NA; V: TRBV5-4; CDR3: CASSLEGLAAFF; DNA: TGTGCCAGCAGCTTGGAGGGGTTGGCAGCTTTCTTT
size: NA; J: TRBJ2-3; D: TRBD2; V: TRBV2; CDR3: CASSAQTSVYTDTQYF; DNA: TGTGCCAGCAGCGCTCAGACTAGCGTCTACACAGATACGCAGTATTTT
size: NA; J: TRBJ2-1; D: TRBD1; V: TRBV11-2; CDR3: CASSYDREHEQFF; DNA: TGTGCCAGCAGCTACGACAGGGAACATGAGCAGTTCTTC
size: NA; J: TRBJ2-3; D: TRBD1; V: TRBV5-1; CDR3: CASRGRQGSDTQYF; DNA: TGCGCCAGCAGGGGTAGACAGGGTTCAGATACGCAGTATTTT
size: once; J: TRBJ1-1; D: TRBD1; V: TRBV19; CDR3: CASSMRGQGPMNTEAFF; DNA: TGTGCCAGTAGTATGAGAGGACAGGGACCGATGAACACTGAAGCTTTCTTT
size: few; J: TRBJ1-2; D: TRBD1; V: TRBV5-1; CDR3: CASSLWTGGVYGYTF; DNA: TGCGCCAGCAGCTTGTGGACAGGGGGGGTCTATGGCTACACCTTC
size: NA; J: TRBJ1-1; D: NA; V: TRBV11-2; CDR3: CASSLRGGRGVNTEAFF; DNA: TGTGCCAGCAGCCTAAGGGGGGGCAGGGGAGTGAACACTGAAGCTTTCTTT
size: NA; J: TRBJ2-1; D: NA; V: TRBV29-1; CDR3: CSGRWANEQFF; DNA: TGCAGCGGGAGGTGGGCCAATGAGCAGTTCTTC
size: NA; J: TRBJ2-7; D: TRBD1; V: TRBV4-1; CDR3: CASSQADRGYEQYF; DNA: TGCGCCAGCAGCCAAGCGGACAGGGGCTACGAGCAGTACTTC
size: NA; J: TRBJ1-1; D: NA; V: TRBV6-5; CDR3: CASSHPGLEAFF; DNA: TGTGCCAGCAGCCACCCAGGTCTTGAAGCTTTCTTT
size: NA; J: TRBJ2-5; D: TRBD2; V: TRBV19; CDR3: CASSGLAGESGTQYF; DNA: TGTGCCAGTAGTGGACTAGCGGGAGAGTCGGGGACCCAGTACTTC
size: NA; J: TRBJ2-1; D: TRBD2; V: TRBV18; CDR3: CASSPLGLAGGGPSYNEQFF; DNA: TGTGCCAGCTCACCATTGGGACTAGCGGGAGGAGGACCGTCCTACAATGAGCAGTTCTTC
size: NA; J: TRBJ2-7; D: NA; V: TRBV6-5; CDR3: CASSYGTNTVYEQYF; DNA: TGTGCCAGCAGTTACGGGACAAATACTGTCTACGAGCAGTACTTC